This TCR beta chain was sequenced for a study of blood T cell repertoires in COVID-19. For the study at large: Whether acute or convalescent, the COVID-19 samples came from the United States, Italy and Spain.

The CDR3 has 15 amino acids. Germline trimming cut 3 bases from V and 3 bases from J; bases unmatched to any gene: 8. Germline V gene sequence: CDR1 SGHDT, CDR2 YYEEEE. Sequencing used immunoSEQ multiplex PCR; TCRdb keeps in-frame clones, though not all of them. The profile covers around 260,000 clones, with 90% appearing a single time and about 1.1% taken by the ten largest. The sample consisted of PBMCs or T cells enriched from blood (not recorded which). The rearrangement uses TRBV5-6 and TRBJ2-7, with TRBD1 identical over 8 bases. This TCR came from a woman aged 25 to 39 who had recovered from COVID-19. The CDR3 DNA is TGTGCCAGCAGCTACGGGACAGGCCGTTACTACGAGCAGTACTTC. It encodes CASSYGTGRYYEQYF.